Listed below are T cell receptor beta chains from one sample, sequenced in a study of shared clonotypes between healthy human individuals. The method was immunoSEQ multiplex PCR; TCRdb's version includes in-frame clones alone and lacks a portion of them. The data contain about 1.5 million clones, approximately 96% of them seen just once; the ten biggest clones take up approximately 1.1%. The sample comprised naive CD4+ T cells sorted from blood. All receptors derive from a man aged 25 to 45 in good health. Each CDR3 is given with its conserved first and last residue. A D gene is named only where the DNA matches it firmly. Clone sizes are given selectively: once, few, many, or a class where the clone is expanded.

>TRBD1|TRBJ2-3|TRBV5-1|.
CASSKTGILTDTQYF
TGCGCCAGCAGCAAGACAGGGATACTCACAGATACGCAGTATTTT
>TRBD2|TRBJ2-5|TRBV11-3|.
CASSVRIAGGMETQYF
TGTGCCAGCAGCGTAAGAATAGCGGGAGGGATGGAGACCCAGTACTTC
>.|TRBJ1-2|TRBV6-1|.
CASLQSGGYTF
TGTGCCAGCCTTCAATCGGGTGGCTACACCTTC
>.|TRBJ2-4|TRBV18|.
CATQQPLGIQYF
TGTGCCACTCAACAACCATTGGGCATTCAGTACTTC
>TRBD1|TRBJ1-1|TRBV7-9|once
CASSFRDRGNTEAFF
TGTGCCAGCAGCTTTAGGGACAGGGGAAACACTGAAGCTTTCTTT
>.|TRBJ2-7|TRBV28|.
CASSFRLSEQYF
TGTGCCAGCAGTTTCCGACTGAGCGAGCAGTACTTC
>TRBD2|TRBJ2-1|TRBV7-6|once
CASSTLAGNNEQFF
TGTGCCAGCAGCACACTAGCGGGAAACAATGAGCAGTTCTTC
>.|TRBJ2-3|TRBV5-5|.
CASSLARARDRSTDTQYF
TGTGCCAGCAGCTTGGCCAGGGCAAGGGATCGATCCACAGATACGCAGTATTTT
>.|TRBJ2-1|TRBV27|.
CASRNNEQFF
TGTGCCAGCAGGAACAATGAGCAGTTCTTC
>.|TRBJ2-7|TRBV11-2|.
CASSLVGGGGGEQYF
TGTGCCAGCAGCTTAGTGGGTGGGGGAGGAGGCGAGCAGTACTTC
>.|TRBJ2-7|TRBV29-1|.
CSVAKSSYEQYF
TGCAGCGTTGCGAAGAGCTCCTACGAGCAGTACTTC
>TRBD2|TRBJ2-1|TRBV11-2|.
CASRGLAGGPYNEQFF
TGTGCCAGCAGAGGACTAGCGGGAGGGCCCTACAATGAGCAGTTCTTC
>TRBD2|TRBJ2-3|TRBV5-4|.
CVSSSGLAGLGSTDTQYF
TGTGTCAGCAGCTCGGGACTAGCGGGATTGGGAAGCACAGATACGCAGTATTTT
>TRBD1|TRBJ2-7|TRBV7-8|.
CASSLDRYSYEQYF
TGTGCCAGCAGCTTGGACAGGTACTCCTACGAGCAGTACTTC
>TRBD1|TRBJ2-7|TRBV18|.
CASSPGQVLIEQYF
TGTGCCAGCTCACCGGGACAGGTTCTTATCGAGCAGTACTTC
>TRBD2|TRBJ2-1|TRBV5-4|.
CASSSPGLGGSYNEQFF
TGTGCCAGCAGCTCTCCGGGACTAGGGGGCTCCTACAATGAGCAGTTCTTC
>.|TRBJ1-2|TRBV10-2|.
CASSEQQSYGYTF
TGCGCCAGCAGTGAGCAGCAGAGCTATGGCTACACCTTC
>.|TRBJ2-1|TRBV9|.
CASSVNYNEQFF
TGTGCCAGCAGCGTGAATTACAATGAGCAGTTCTTC
>.|TRBJ2-1|TRBV7-9|.
CASSLGGRDHNEQFF
TGTGCCAGCAGCTTAGGGGGTCGGGATCACAATGAGCAGTTCTTC
>TRBD2|TRBJ2-7|TRBV7-6|.
CASSLASSGNYEQYF
TGTGCCAGCAGCTTAGCGTCTAGCGGGAACTACGAGCAGTACTTC
>.|TRBJ2-2|TRBV18|.
CASSTGLDATGELFF
TGTGCCAGCTCCACAGGGTTGGATGCCACCGGGGAGCTGTTTTTT
>.|TRBJ1-5|TRBV5-1|.
CASSLSIGNQPQHF
TGCGCCAGCAGCTTGAGCATTGGGAATCAGCCCCAGCATTTT
>TRBD1|TRBJ2-5|TRBV18|.
CASSPGMGQRETQYF
TGTGCCAGCTCACCAGGGATGGGACAGCGAGAGACCCAGTACTTC
>TRBD2|TRBJ2-7|TRBV5-4|.
CASSLAGGPTYEQYF
TGTGCCAGCAGCCTAGCGGGAGGGCCAACCTACGAGCAGTACTTC
>TRBD1|TRBJ2-7|TRBV18|.
CASSVGQGSGSYEQYF
TGTGCCAGCTCAGTGGGACAGGGGTCAGGATCCTACGAGCAGTACTTC
>.|TRBJ1-3|TRBV5-6|.
CASSLYGQSSNGNTIYF
TGTGCCAGCAGCTTATACGGACAGTCATCCAATGGAAACACCATATATTTT
>TRBD1|TRBJ2-2|TRBV2|.
CASSSQGYAGELFF
TGTGCCAGCAGTTCACAGGGGTACGCCGGGGAGCTGTTTTTT